This entry lists 21 T cell receptor beta chains sequenced from one sample in a study of CD8 T cells in Susac syndrome. RNA in amounts of roughly 0.45 to 1 ug was reverse transcribed with random hexamers. TCRdb independently ran MiXCR on the immunoSEQ multiplex PCR reads; one entry per CDR3 protein. This table holds over 150,000 distinct CDR3 sequences, 90% to 95% found once. The sample comprised CD4+ T cells from PBMCs. These receptors all stem from a human donor with multiple sclerosis.

The gene calls are TRBV7-8 and TRBJ1-1; a possible D gene is TRBD1 (6 bases). Germline-derived CDR1 and CDR2 are SGHVS and FQNEAQ. This CDR3 comprises 12 residues. The ends were cut back, 3 bases at V and 8 bases at J, with 10 bases in the middle. The CDR3 sequence: CASSFDRNEAFF. The CDR3 nucleotides are TGTGCCAGCAGCTTCGACAGGAACGAAGCTTTCTTT. The entire variable domain, with the rest obtained from reference TRBV7-8 and TRBJ1-1, is as follows: GAGVSQSPRYKVAKRGQDVALRCDPISGHVSLFWYQQALGQGPEFLTYFQNEAQLDKSGLPSDRFFAERPEGSVSTLKIQRTQQEDSAVYLCASSFDRNEAFFGQGTRLTVV.

The CDR3 here is CASSLQGRYEQYF. The CDR3 DNA reads TGTGCCAGCAGTTTACAGGGGCGATACGAGCAGTACTTC. V is TRBV12-3 or TRBV12-4 and J is TRBJ2-7, with D perhaps TRBD1 (6 bases). CDR3 length: 13 amino acids. Between the trimmed V and J ends, which lost 2 bases and 4 bases, there was a span of 9 bases.

The chain couples TRBV30 to TRBJ1-3; the D is unclear. Germline CDR1 reads GTSNPN; CDR2 reads SVGIG (reference sequence). The CDR3 is 13 amino acids. V lost 8 bases and J 0 bases, leaving 11 bases between the germline ends. CDR3 in DNA: TGTGCCCGGACCCAGGTCTCTGGAAACACCATATATTTT. Its translation: CARTQVSGNTIYF.

The gene calls are TRBV9 and TRBJ2-2; D may be TRBD2 (6 bases). V shed 0 bases and J shed 0 bases, with 9 bases lying between them. CDR3 length: 16 residues. CDR1 and CDR2 (germline): SGDLS, YYNGEE. The CDR3 sequence: CASSVGDFSNTGELFF. The CDR3 nucleotides read TGTGCCAGCAGCGTAGGGGACTTCTCGAACACCGGGGAGCTGTTTTTT.

The chain recombines TRBV15 with TRBJ2-2, with D perhaps matching TRBD2 (7 bases). This CDR3 has 15 amino acids. Trimming removed 3 bases at V and 5 bases at J, with 13 bases between. The germline CDR1 and CDR2 sequences are LNHNV and YYDKDF (reference sequence). CDR3: CATSSAGAGTGELFF. Written as DNA, the CDR3 is TGTGCCACCAGCAGCGCGGGGGCGGGGACCGGGGAGCTGTTTTTT. Full variable domain (missing parts from reference TRBV15 and TRBJ2-2): DAMVIQNPRYQVTQFGKPVTLSCSQTLNHNVMYWYQQKSSQAPKLLFHYYDKDFNNEADTPDNFQSRRPNTSFCFLDIRSPGLGDTAMYLCATSSAGAGTGELFFGEGSRLTVL.

The chain uses TRBV12-3 or TRBV12-4 and TRBJ1-1; 9 nucleotides line up with TRBD1. V shed 3 bases and J 8 bases; nucleotides not matched to a gene: 7. CDR3 size: 14 residues. CDR3 nucleotide sequence: TGTGCCAGCAGTTTCGGACAGGGGCGGGCCGAAGCTTTCTTT. It encodes CASSFGQGRAEAFF.

CDR3 sequence (DNA): TGTGCCAGCAGTTACCGAGGGTCGAGCAATCAGCCCCAGCATTTT. Its protein product is CASSYRGSSNQPQHF. The V and J genes are TRBV6-2 or TRBV6-3 and TRBJ1-5; D remains unclear. This CDR3 region has 15 residues. Trimming pared 2 bases from V and 1 base from J, leaving 9 bases between. Germline-derived CDR1 and CDR2 are MNHEY and SVGEGT.

The chain joins TRBV6-2 or TRBV6-3 to TRBJ2-7; D might be TRBD1 (6 bases). The germline gives CDR1 MNHEY, CDR2 SVGEGT. V lost 0 bases and J 2 bases, leaving 14 bases between the germline ends. The CDR3 length is 16 residues. CDR3 coding DNA: TGTGCCAGCAGTTACTCGAAAACAGGGATAACCTACGAGCAGTACTTC. Its protein is CASSYSKTGITYEQYF.

V gene TRBV20-1 combines with J gene TRBJ2-5; TRBD1 is a possible D gene (5 bases). Trimming left V 5 bases short and J 3 bases short, with 10 bases between. The CDR3 contains 12 residues. Germline V gene lookup returns CDR1 DFQATT and CDR2 SNEGSKA (reference sequence). CDR3 residues: CSAVRAKETQYF. The CDR3 DNA reads TGCAGTGCTGTCAGGGCTAAAGAGACCCAGTACTTC.

V gene TRBV12-3 or TRBV12-4 combines with J gene TRBJ2-5; D gene ambiguous. The germline V and J ends were trimmed by 7 bases and 1 base, with 19 bases remaining between them. CDR3 length: 16 residues. Written as DNA, the CDR3 is TGTGCCAGCACTCTTTCCGTGTCTACCATCCAAGAGACCCAGTACTTC. It translates to CASTLSVSTIQETQYF.

This clonotype was counted only a few times. The rearrangement joins TRBV13 to TRBJ1-2; D may be TRBD1 (6 bases). Germline CDR1 is PRHDT and CDR2 is FYEKMQ (reference sequence). The CDR3 is 13 amino acids. Trimming shortened V by 5 bases and J by 5 bases, and 12 bases separated the two germline ends. The CDR3 DNA reads TGTGCCAGCAGCCCTAGGACAGCTTATGGCTACACCTTC. This codes for CASSPRTAYGYTF.

The chain links TRBV4-1 to TRBJ1-2; D might be TRBD1 (6 bases). Trimming removed 0 bases from V and 0 bases from J, with 14 bases in between. Per germline, CDR1 MGHRA and CDR2 YSYEKL. CDR3 size: 17 residues. CDR3 sequence reads: CASSQDSGGGPNYGYTF. The CDR3 bases are TGCGCCAGCAGCCAAGATTCGGGGGGGGGCCCTAACTATGGCTACACCTTC.

This chain uses TRBV2 with TRBJ2-7, with D possibly being TRBD1 or TRBD2 (5 bases each). The CDR3 contains 14 residues. V dropped 2 bases and J dropped 7 bases, with 15 bases sitting between them. The germline V gene encodes CDR1 SNHLY and CDR2 FYNNEI. The CDR3 region is CASSENFRGWEQYF. As DNA, the CDR3 is TGTGCCAGCAGTGAAAATTTCCGGGGCTGGGAGCAGTACTTC.

The sample holds a few counts of this clonotype. This rearrangement joins TRBV6-2 or TRBV6-3 to TRBJ1-1; unclear D gene. Trimming took off 2 bases at V and 1 base at J, with 5 bases between the two ends. Per the germline V gene, CDR1 is MNHEY and CDR2 is SVGEGT. This CDR3 is 13 amino acids long. The CDR3 nucleotides are TGTGCCAGCAGTTACCGGGGGAACACTGAAGCTTTCTTT. The encoded protein is CASSYRGNTEAFF.

Here the CDR3 reads CASSRTSGVAGELFF. The CDR3 DNA reads as TGTGCCAGCAGCAGGACTAGCGGGGTGGCCGGGGAGCTGTTTTTT. The genes are TRBV5-4 and TRBJ2-2; 12 bases align to TRBD2. The germline V gene encodes CDR1 SGHNT and CDR2 YYREEE (reference sequence). Trimming cost V 4 bases and J 6 bases; bases outside gene matches: 4. This CDR3 has 15 amino acids.

V gene TRBV6-1 combines with J gene TRBJ2-7, with 8 bases identical to TRBD1. The CDR3 length is 15 residues. The trim removed 8 bases at V and 7 bases at J, leaving 16 bases unmatched. Per the germline V gene, CDR1 is MNHNS and CDR2 is SASEGT. The CDR3 DNA reads as TGTGCCAGCTCTAATTCCCAGGGGGCGGTTGGGGAGCAGTACTTC. Amino acids: CASSNSQGAVGEQYF.

The chain uses TRBV6-5 and TRBJ1-2; 9 nucleotides agree with TRBD1. With 8 bases clipped from V and 7 bases from J, the junction kept 8 bases outside the gene matches. There are 13 residues in the CDR3. CDR1 is MNHEY, CDR2 SVGAGI, per germline. The CDR3 bases are TGTGCCAGCCGGCTTGGACAGGGGTTTGGCTACACCTTC. It encodes CASRLGQGFGYTF.

The chain has TRBV6-2 or TRBV6-3 and TRBJ1-5; possible D gene TRBD1, 6 bases. Per the germline V gene, CDR1 is MNHEY and CDR2 is SVGEGT. V lost 7 bases, J lost 0 bases, and 10 bases lay in between. The CDR3 has 14 residues. As DNA, the CDR3 is TGTGCCAGCAAACCGGGACATAGCAATCAGCCCCAGCATTTT. This codes for CASKPGHSNQPQHF.

The genes are TRBV7-6 and TRBJ2-5; D might be TRBD2 (6 bases). The CDR3 totals 16 residues. Looked up from germline, CDR1 is SGHVS and CDR2 is FNYEAQ. The V and J ends lost 1 base and 4 bases respectively, with 16 bases between them. The CDR3 nucleotides read TGTGCCAGCAGCTTAGGCGGGGTTAACGGAGGAGAGACCCAGTACTTC. This translates into CASSLGGVNGGETQYF.

J is TRBJ2-5 and V is TRBV5-1; 8 bases match TRBD2. The CDR3 spans 14 residues. Trimming at V came to 2 bases and at J to 5 bases, leaving 5 bases not matched to a gene. Germline CDR1 and CDR2: SGHRS and YFSETQ. The chain's CDR3 is CASSFTGGLETQYF. The CDR3, as DNA: TGCGCCAGCAGCTTCACGGGGGGGCTTGAGACCCAGTACTTC.

For the CDR3, the DNA is TGTGCCAGCTCTCCCCGGACAGGGAATTCAGACGAGCAGTACTTC. Translated, it gives CASSPRTGNSDEQYF. J is TRBJ2-7 and V is TRBV18, with TRBD1 identical over 8 bases. This CDR3 comprises 15 residues. From germline, CDR1 is KGHSH and CDR2 LQKENI. V lost 6 bases, J lost 5 bases, and 12 bases stayed unmatched.